This T cell receptor (beta chain) derives from a study of blood T cell repertoires in COVID-19 (dated by TCRdb to about 2020). Regarding the study in general: The collaborator samples originated in the United States, Italy and Spain and spanned the acute and convalescent phases of COVID-19. The prospective study material was composed of cDNA or gDNA derived from T cells, B-cell-depleted T cells, or PBMCs. The repertoires were made available in a free public database intended to serve as a resource for research on the immune response to SARS-CoV-2. A de-identified subject ID, COVID-19 status, age in years and sex were almost always included in the sample metadata. The samples were drawn from the first 160 participants of the ongoing ImmuneRACE study and from under 1,500 subjects provided by 6 global collaborators. The dataset comprised deeply sampled blood TCRbeta repertoires from subjects exposed to, actively infected with, or recovered from COVID-19. HLA class I and class II types, where available, came from metadata supplied by the sample provider rather than from assay-based typing.

Measured from the cysteine to the phenylalanine, the CDR3 is 14 residues long. Only the CDR3 part of the read is kept: 42 bases, read in frame from the first base. The germline V gene provides CDR1 MNHNS and CDR2 SASEGT. The junction shows trimming of 3 bases on V and 4 bases on J, plus 12 bases between the germline ends. Overall results and qualifications from the work: Clinical and demographic metadata were provided uncurated, with the amount varying by source and participant.

The immunoSEQ Assay, a bias-controlled multiplex PCR, was used to amplify TCRbeta CDR3 regions from genomic DNA. On the study's bioinformatics: The number of nucleated cells in each sample was estimated from the amplification of reference gene primers within the assay. Sequence reads were collapsed and filtered to measure the absolute abundance of every unique TCRbeta CDR3 rearrangement. For each sample, productive Simpson clonality was calculated by taking the square root of Simpson's diversity index across productive rearrangements. Drawn from immuneACCESS, this table holds only the in-frame rearrangements with V and J called that TCRdb kept. Clones are partly lost; checked studies trace under half to an unresolved V gene and leave the rest unexplained. For V, J and clone size, that table is used; D and trimming come from the DNA. Here the sample has about 430,000 clones; approximately 88% occur a single time. 0.95% to 1% of the sample comes from the top ten.

In the prospective study, participants were 18 to 89 years old, resided in approximately 22 geographic areas of the United States, and were enrolled through a virtual design. To assign participants to cohorts, the prospective study relied on clinical history that participants themselves reported in a screening survey and a study questionnaire. In the prospective study, mobile phlebotomists collected whole blood, serum and a nasopharyngeal or oropharyngeal swab from each participant. Over an approximately two-month period, participants in the prospective study had the option of providing additional blood draws and questionnaires. Before DNA extraction, blood samples from the prospective study were shipped at room temperature or frozen. A few counts support this clone. The clone's antigen remains unknown. Base qualities were left out, and no much larger clone turns up one base away.

The chain was built from TRBV6-1 and TRBJ1-1, with a weak D call of TRBD1 (5 bases match). The sequenced material came from PBMCs or T cells enriched from blood (not recorded which). This receptor was obtained from a woman aged 25 to 39 with acute COVID-19. The CDR3 has the sequence CASSEAGSVTEAFF. The nucleotide sequence reads TGTGCCAGCAGTGAGGCAGGGTCGGTCACTGAAGCTTTCTTT.